Listed here are 18 T cell receptor beta chains from one sample, sequenced in a study of beta chain features in type 1 diabetes (dated 2018 in TCRdb). No antigen has been identified for these receptors. Overall study results and their limits: A moderate but significant shortening of TCRB CDR3 length was observed in type 1 diabetes patients in all four CD4+ subsets.

The protocol used for the library was the immunoSEQ multiplex PCR assay. The entire amount of isolated RNA was reverse transcribed using the High Capacity cDNA Reverse Transcription Kit, so the sequenced TCRB transcripts were expressed ones. TCRdb took this table from immuneACCESS and kept in-frame rearrangements with V and J called. Such tables lack part of the clones; where checked against another copy, unresolved V genes explain under half of the gap, and the rest is unexplained. For this sample there are some 640,000 clones; over 12% appear just once. 0.03% to 0.04% of the sample goes to the ten largest clones. Sequenced sample: naive CD4+ T cells from blood. What the cell subset or site label conveys for this sample: true naive CD4+ T cells. Receptors were obtained from a man younger than 35 with type 1 diabetes.

This clone was seen only a few times. The V gene is TRBV5-1, the J gene TRBJ1-1, with 7 bases identical to TRBD1. This CDR3 is 12 amino acids long. V trimming: 4 bases; J trimming: 6 bases; junction bases outside the gene matches: 3. CDR1 and CDR2 from the germline V gene are SGHRS and YFSETQ. In DNA form, the CDR3 reads TGCGCCAGCAGCCACACAGGGGCTGAAGCTTTCTTT. This translates into CASSHTGAEAFF.

In its sample, this clone was seen a few times. The chain joins TRBV27 to TRBJ2-7; 7 positions match TRBD2. In germline, CDR1 is MNHEY, CDR2 SMNVEV (reference sequence). J lost 0 bases, V lost 7 bases, and 12 bases had no gene match. The CDR3 has 16 amino acids. Here the CDR3 DNA reads TGTGCCAGCACCGCCCTTGGGGGAGGGAGCTCCTACGAGCAGTACTTC. This translates into CASTALGGGSSYEQYF.

The V gene is TRBV4-3, the J gene TRBJ2-1, with a tentative D call TRBD1 (6 bases). V was trimmed by 1 base and J by 10 bases, leaving 14 bases between them. Per the germline V gene, CDR1 is LGHNA and CDR2 is YSLEER. This CDR3 contains 14 residues. CDR3 coding DNA: TGCGCCAGCAGCCAAGGGTCAGACAGGCGGGAGCAGTTCTTC. Translation: CASSQGSDRREQFF.

The V and J genes are TRBV4-3 and TRBJ2-7; D possibly corresponds to TRBD1 (5 bases). Germline CDR1 LGHNA, CDR2 YSLEER. The CDR3 consists of 15 residues. The V end lost 0 bases, the J end lost 9 bases, and 18 bases lay between the germline ends. The CDR3 loop is CASSQDNKGMGPQYF. CDR3 coding DNA: TGCGCCAGCAGCCAAGATAATAAGGGTATGGGGCCGCAGTACTTC.

This clone occurred a few times. This chain connects TRBV28 to TRBJ2-2, with TRBD2 identical over 7 bases. CDR1 is MDHEN and CDR2 is SYDVKM in the germline V gene. The CDR3 spans 15 residues. Unmatched junction bases numbered 8, after V lost 3 bases and J lost 7 bases. The CDR3 nucleotides are TGTGCCAGCAGTTTTCTCTGGCGGGAGTACGGGGAGCTGTTTTTT. It translates to CASSFLWREYGELFF.

This clone turned up a few times. V gene TRBV4-3 combines with J gene TRBJ2-3; 10 nucleotides match TRBD1. J lost 5 bases, V lost 2 bases, and 13 bases had no gene match. Germline loops: CDR1 LGHNA, CDR2 YSLEER. The CDR3 is 18 residues long. Here the CDR3 reads CASSQWTKGTGVGDTQYF. For the CDR3, the DNA is TGCGCCAGCAGCCAATGGACGAAAGGGACAGGGGTCGGAGATACGCAGTATTTT.

This clone was counted between two and nine times. The rearrangement joins TRBV2 to TRBJ2-1, with D uncertain. Germline loops: CDR1 SNHLY, CDR2 FYNNEI. The CDR3 runs 11 residues. Trimming cost V 6 bases and J 12 bases, with 12 bases left between them. The CDR3 spells CASRAELGQFF. Here the CDR3 DNA reads TGTGCCAGCAGAGCCGAGCTGGGGCAGTTCTTC.

The CDR3 DNA follows: TGTGCCAGCAGCCCCGAAGGCTACGAGCAGTACTTC. This gives the protein CASSPEGYEQYF. This sequence joins TRBV6-5 and TRBJ2-7; D is undetermined. V lost 6 bases and J 3 bases, leaving 9 bases between the germline ends. The germline V gene encodes CDR1 MNHEY and CDR2 SVGAGI. There are 12 residues in the CDR3.

The chain uses TRBV4-1 and TRBJ2-7; TRBD2 aligns across 14 bases. V was pared by 2 bases and J by 4 bases, with 4 bases of the junction left unmatched. CDR1 MGHRA and CDR2 YSYEKL come from the germline V gene. There are 16 residues in the CDR3. The CDR3 DNA is TGCGCCAGCAGCCAACCCGGGACTAGCGGGAGTTACGAGCAGTACTTC. It specifies CASSQPGTSGSYEQYF.

Here the CDR3 DNA reads TGTGCCAGTAGTATAGCGGGACCGATGAACACTGAAGCTTTCTTT. As protein: CASSIAGPMNTEAFF. The chain joins TRBV19 to TRBJ1-1; D is possibly TRBD1 (5 bases). The CDR3 contains 15 residues. V lost 1 base to trimming and J lost 0 bases, with 9 bases between them. Germline CDR1 is LNHDA and CDR2 is SQIVND (reference sequence).

This clone was detected a few times. This chain uses TRBV15 with TRBJ1-2; 9 positions match TRBD1. The CDR3 loop spans 15 amino acids. Trimming took 0 bases from V and 4 from J; bases not matched to a gene: 3. Germline V gene sequence: CDR1 LNHNV, CDR2 YYDKDF (reference sequence). The chain's CDR3 is CATSRDGTGSYGYTF. CDR3 DNA sequence: TGTGCCACCAGCAGAGATGGGACAGGGTCCTATGGCTACACCTTC. Complete variable domain (other parts from reference TRBV15 and TRBJ1-2): DAMVIQNPRYQVTQFGKPVTLSCSQTLNHNVMYWYQQKSSQAPKLLFHYYDKDFNNEADTPDNFQSRRPNTSFCFLDIRSPGLGDTAMYLCATSRDGTGSYGYTFGSGTRLTVV.

This clone was picked up a small number of times. Other DNA sequences within the sample encode an identical CDR3. V gene TRBV5-1 combines with J gene TRBJ2-2, with no clear D. Germline values: CDR1 SGHRS, CDR2 YFSETQ. V was shortened by 5 bases and J by 6 bases, with 5 bases between the two germline ends. This CDR3 is 11 amino acids long. CDR3 bases: TGCGCCAGCAGTTCCCCCGGGGAGCTGTTTTTT. Residues: CASSSPGELFF. The full variable domain, in which reference TRBV5-1 and TRBJ2-2 provide the parts outside the CDR3, is KAGVTQTPRYLIKTRGQQVTLSCSPISGHRSVSWYQQTPGQGLQFLFEYFSETQRNKGNFPGRFSGRQFSNSRSEMNVSTLELGDSALYLCASSSPGELFFGEGSRLTVL.

The chain uses TRBV7-6 and TRBJ2-1; 8 nucleotides agree with TRBD2. There are 16 residues in the CDR3. V gave up 2 bases and J gave up 7 bases; unmatched junction bases: 10. Germline-derived CDR1 and CDR2 are SGHVS and FNYEAQ. Here the CDR3 reads CASSLIQAGDNNEQFF. In DNA, the CDR3 is TGTGCCAGCAGCTTAATTCAAGCGGGAGATAATAATGAGCAGTTCTTC.

V and J are TRBV7-9 and TRBJ2-7; 7 bases map to TRBD1. V shed 3 bases and J 3 bases; nucleotides not matched to a gene: 8. The CDR3 contains 15 residues. CDR1 is SEHNR and CDR2 is FQNEAQ in the germline V gene (reference sequence). The CDR3 bases are TGTGCCAGCAGCTTTTCTCTGGGACAGAGCTACGAGCAGTACTTC. This encodes CASSFSLGQSYEQYF. Supplemented by reference TRBV7-9 and TRBJ2-7, the full variable domain reads DTGVSQNPRHKITKRGQNVTFRCDPISEHNRLYWYRQTLGQGPEFLTYFQNEAQLEKSRLLSDRFSAERPKGSFSTLEIQRTEQGDSAMYLCASSFSLGQSYEQYFGPGTRLTVT.

This clone appeared a few times. This chain uses TRBV30 with TRBJ2-3; possibly TRBD1 or TRBD2 for D (5 bases each). Germline CDR1 and CDR2: GTSNPN and SVGIG (reference sequence). This CDR3 comprises 14 residues. Trimming removed 3 bases at V and 0 bases at J, with 10 bases between. The CDR3, as DNA: TGTGCCTGGAGCGGGACGGGGAGCACAGATACGCAGTATTTT. This translates into CAWSGTGSTDTQYF.

This chain links TRBV7-3 with TRBJ2-2; 13 nucleotides agree with TRBD2. Germline CDR1 is SGHTA and CDR2 is FQGTGA. This CDR3 region has 16 residues. Unmatched junction bases numbered 0, after V lost 0 bases and J lost 5 bases. CDR3 sequence: CASSLTGLAGTGELFF. DNA of the CDR3: TGTGCCAGCAGCTTAACGGGACTAGCGGGGACCGGGGAGCTGTTTTTT.

The V call is TRBV10-3, the J call TRBJ2-2; a weak D match, TRBD1 (5 bases). The V gene lost 5 bases and the J gene lost 6 bases, with 13 bases spanning the gap. The CDR3 spans 14 residues. Germline loops: CDR1 ENHRY, CDR2 SYGVKD. The CDR3 DNA follows: TGTGCCATCAGTAGCGCAGGGAATCCCGGGGAGCTGTTTTTT. Protein product: CAISSAGNPGELFF.

The chain uses TRBV4-1 and TRBJ2-1; D remains unclear. Trimming stripped 0 bases from V and 15 bases from J, with 18 bases between. The CDR3 loop spans 14 amino acids. Germline assignment: CDR1 MGHRA and CDR2 YSYEKL. The DNA of the CDR3 is TGCGCCAGCAGCCAAGACGTACCCGGCTATAGCCGGTTCTTC. Encoded protein: CASSQDVPGYSRFF.